This TCR beta chain is from a study of neurological immune-mediated disorders. Overall study findings and caveats: In multiple sclerosis patients, the repertoire cluster was unrelated to clinical or MRI findings. Private repertoires in all groups were suggested by the absence of shared CDR3 amino acid sequences among expanded clones across subjects.

This clonotype appeared a few times. Its matching antigen is unknown. The V gene's germline CDR1 is SQVTM and CDR2 ANQGSEA. Trimming stripped 0 bases from V and 3 bases from J, with 14 bases between. The CDR3 consists of 15 residues. 5'RACE employing 10-nucleotide random UMIs yielded the cDNA. TCRdb re-analysed the 5' RACE reads in MiXCR, keeping a single row per CDR3 protein. The sample lists around 130,000 distinct CDR3 sequences; roughly 3.4% were seen once. The sequencing sample was made of PBMCs. The chain carries TRBV29-1 and TRBJ1-2, with D possibly TRBD1 on 6 matching bases. This receptor was obtained from a woman in her twenties or thirties with multiple sclerosis. CDR3 DNA: TGCAGCGTTGAAGAGACAGGAAGAGTTCACTATGGCTACACCTTC. Protein sequence: CSVEETGRVHYGYTF.